What follows is one TCR beta chain and its context. In germline, CDR1 is MRHNA, CDR2 SNTAGT. V trimming: 5 bases; J trimming: 8 bases; junction bases outside the gene matches: 5. This CDR3 is built from 13 residues. This entry belongs to a study of blood T cell repertoires in COVID-19. Turning to the study itself: Samples representing acute and convalescent COVID-19 were sourced from the United States, Italy and Spain. The cDNA or gDNA used as material had been derived from T cells, B-cell-depleted T cells, or PBMCs.

Repertoires were generated with immunoSEQ multiplex PCR, while TCRdb's copy carries only in-frame clones and drops some. This table holds 200,000 to 250,000 clones, over 75% found once. Sequencing input: PBMCs or T cells enriched from blood (not recorded which). This TCR was sampled from a woman between 40 and 55 years old with acute COVID-19. The chain has TRBV6-4 and TRBJ2-1; 8 bases fit TRBD1. The CDR3 coding sequence is TGTGCCAGCAGTATTGACAGGGGTGATGAGCAGTTCTTC. This gives the protein CASSIDRGDEQFF.